These T cell receptor beta chains were read from a single sample in a study of shared clonotypes between healthy human individuals. Data came from immunoSEQ multiplex PCR; TCRdb stores just in-frame clones and leaves some out. Among about 320,000 clones listed, about nine tenths were seen once. Sequenced sample: memory CD8+ T cells sorted from blood. The receptors derive from a man aged 18 to 30 in good health. Each CDR3 is given with its conserved first and last residue. A D gene is named only where the DNA matches it firmly. Only some rows state a clone size, as once, few, many or a class for expanded clones.

CDR3 DNA	CDR3 protein	J gene	D gene	clone size	V gene
TGTGCCAGCAGCCAAGTCACATCCGGGGTCCACGAGCAGTACTTC	CASSQVTSGVHEQYF	TRBJ2-7	-	-	TRBV14
TGTGCCAGCAGTGGCACCTATAGCACAGATACGCAGTATTTT	CASSGTYSTDTQYF	TRBJ2-3	-	-	TRBV2
TGTGCCTGGAGTGGTCTCACTAGCGGGAGGGCCTGGGGGGGAGAGACCCAGTACTTC	CAWSGLTSGRAWGGETQYF	TRBJ2-5	TRBD2	-	TRBV30
TGCGCCAGCAGTGAGTCGATAGGACAGGGGCGGGAGCAGTACTTC	CASSESIGQGREQYF	TRBJ2-7	TRBD1	-	TRBV10-1
TGTGCCAGCAGCCCGATCGGGGGGGCGAGTGAAAAACTGTTTTTT	CASSPIGGASEKLFF	TRBJ1-4	-	-	TRBV11-2
TGTGCCAGCAGCACCCTGGGGAACATGAACACTGAAGCTTTCTTT	CASSTLGNMNTEAFF	TRBJ1-1	-	-	TRBV9
TGTGCCAGCAGCTTGGGTGAGAACACTGAAGCTTTCTTT	CASSLGENTEAFF	TRBJ1-1	-	once	TRBV5-5
TGTGCCAGCACCTTGGGACAGGGTCTCCTCGAGCAGTACTTC	CASTLGQGLLEQYF	TRBJ2-7	TRBD1	-	TRBV2
TGTGCCAGCTCACCAGGACAGGCGGTAGGTGAGCAGTTCTTC	CASSPGQAVGEQFF	TRBJ2-1	TRBD1	-	TRBV18
TGTGCCAGCAGCGTAGAAACCGGGGAGCTGTTTTTT	CASSVETGELFF	TRBJ2-2	-	-	TRBV9
TGCGCCAGCAGCCGAACTTGGACTAGCGGGAGGGGCAATGAGCAGTTCTTC	CASSRTWTSGRGNEQFF	TRBJ2-1	TRBD2	-	TRBV4-3